Listed below are T cell receptor beta chains from one sample, sequenced in a study of regulatory T cells in long-lasting Graves disease. Using its own MiXCR run on the multiplex PCR reads, TCRdb lists one record per CDR3 protein. Of 300,000 to 450,000 distinct CDR3 sequences listed, around 16% are singletons. Here the sequenced sample was peripheral blood mononuclear cells (PBMCs), taken at new diagnosis, from a patient treated with antithyroid drugs. Receptors originate from a female donor with Graves disease. Both conserved end residues are part of each CDR3. A D gene is named only where the DNA matches it firmly. For some rows the clone size is stated as once, few or many, or as a class when expanded; others skip it.

d_gene	len	v_gene	j_gene	abundance	CDR3aa	CDR3nt
.	14	TRBV20-1	TRBJ1-1	.	CSASMGDRNTEAFF	TGCAGTGCTAGCATGGGGGATCGGAACACTGAAGCTTTCTTT
TRBD2	11	TRBV30	TRBJ2-5	many	CAWAGVKTQYF	TGTGCCTGGGCGGGAGTTAAGACCCAGTACTTC
.	14	TRBV5-1	TRBJ2-1	once	CASSLGDVLDEQFF	TGCGCCAGCAGCTTGGGTGATGTTCTGGATGAGCAGTTCTTC
TRBD1	14	TRBV11-2	TRBJ2-1	many	CASSSNRGYNEQFF	TGTGCCAGCAGCTCAAACAGGGGTTACAATGAGCAGTTCTTC
.	14	TRBV2	TRBJ2-5	many	CASKRILNQETQYF	TGTGCCAGCAAAAGGATACTGAACCAAGAGACCCAGTACTTC
TRBD2	16	TRBV5-1	TRBJ2-1	many	CASSLASGGRAHEQFF	TGCGCCAGCAGCTTGGCTTCGGGCGGGAGGGCTCATGAGCAGTTCTTC
TRBD2	15	TRBV3-1	TRBJ2-5	.	CASSRGTSGRANQYF	TGTGCCAGCAGCCGAGGGACTAGCGGGAGGGCTAACCAGTACTTC
.	15	TRBV20-1	TRBJ1-6	many	CSAKNGQQMDSPLHF	TGCAGTGCTAAAAATGGACAGCAGATGGATTCACCCCTCCACTTT
.	15	TRBV2	TRBJ1-2	many	CASSVSRQEADGYTF	TGTGCCAGCAGTGTTAGCCGGCAGGAGGCTGATGGCTACACCTTC
TRBD1	17	TRBV5-1	TRBJ1-1	many	CASTNRQGASMNTEAFF	TGCGCCAGCACTAACCGACAGGGGGCCTCCATGAACACTGAAGCTTTCTTT
TRBD1	21	TRBV14	TRBJ1-6	many	CASSQAVGQGTLTGLRSPLHF	TGTGCCAGCAGCCAAGCTGTGGGACAGGGAACCCTTACCGGTTTGAGGTCACCCCTCCACTTT
TRBD2	14	TRBV15	TRBJ2-1	many	CATCPGGSNNEQFF	TGTGCCACCTGCCCGGGCGGGAGTAACAATGAGCAGTTCTTC
.	13	TRBV18	TRBJ2-5	.	CASSPGYGETQYF	TGTGCCAGCTCACCCGGTTACGGGGAGACCCAGTACTTC
.	14	TRBV29-1	TRBJ2-7	many	CSVEVGDQTYEQYF	TGCAGCGTTGAAGTCGGGGATCAAACCTACGAGCAGTACTTC
.	14	TRBV28	TRBJ1-6	.	CASSLWDRNSPLHF	TGTGCCAGCAGTTTATGGGACCGTAATTCACCCCTCCACTTT